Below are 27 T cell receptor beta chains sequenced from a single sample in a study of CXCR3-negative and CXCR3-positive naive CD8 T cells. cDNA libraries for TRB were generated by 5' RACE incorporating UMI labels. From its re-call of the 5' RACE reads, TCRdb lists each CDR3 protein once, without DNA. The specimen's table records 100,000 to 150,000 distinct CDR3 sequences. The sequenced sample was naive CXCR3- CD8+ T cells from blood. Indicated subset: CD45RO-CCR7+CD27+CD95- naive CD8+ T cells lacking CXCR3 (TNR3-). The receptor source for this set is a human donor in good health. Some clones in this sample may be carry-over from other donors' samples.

CDR3 loop: CASSEPTGRVLDKVANTGELFF. The rearrangement uses TRBV2 and TRBJ2-2; as DNA is missing, the TRBD1 call by TCRdb cannot be tested. The CDR3 totals 22 residues. CDR1 is SNHLY, CDR2 FYNNEI, per germline. Variable domain in full (rest from reference TRBV2 and TRBJ2-2): EPEVTQTPSHQVTQMGQEVILRCVPISNHLYFYWYRQILGQKVEFLVSFYNNEISEKSEIFDDQFSVERPDGSNFTLKIRSTKLEDSAMYFCASSEPTGRVLDKVANTGELFFGEGSRLTVL.

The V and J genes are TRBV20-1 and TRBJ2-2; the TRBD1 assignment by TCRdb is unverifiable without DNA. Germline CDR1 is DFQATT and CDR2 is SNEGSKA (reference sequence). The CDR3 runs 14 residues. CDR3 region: CSARVTVNTGELFF.

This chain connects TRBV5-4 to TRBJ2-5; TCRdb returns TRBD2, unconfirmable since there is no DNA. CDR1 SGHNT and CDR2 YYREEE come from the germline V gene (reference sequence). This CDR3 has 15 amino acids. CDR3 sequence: CASTLSSGGGETQYF.

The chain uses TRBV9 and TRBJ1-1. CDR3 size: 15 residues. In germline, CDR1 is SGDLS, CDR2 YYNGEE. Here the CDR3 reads CASSVGGTANTEAFF.

The CDR3 reads CASSLVISRAETQYF. The rearrangement uses TRBV7-9 and TRBJ2-5; the TCRdb call, TRBD1, lacks DNA for checking. CDR3 length: 15 amino acids. In germline, CDR1 is SEHNR, CDR2 FQNEAQ (reference sequence).

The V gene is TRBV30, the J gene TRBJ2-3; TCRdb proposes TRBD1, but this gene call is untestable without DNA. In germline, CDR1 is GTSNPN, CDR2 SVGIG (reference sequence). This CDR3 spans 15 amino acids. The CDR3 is CAWSPGAADGDTQYF.

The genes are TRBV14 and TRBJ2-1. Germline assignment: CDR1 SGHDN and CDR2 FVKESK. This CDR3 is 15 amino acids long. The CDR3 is CASSQEIGAHNEQFF.

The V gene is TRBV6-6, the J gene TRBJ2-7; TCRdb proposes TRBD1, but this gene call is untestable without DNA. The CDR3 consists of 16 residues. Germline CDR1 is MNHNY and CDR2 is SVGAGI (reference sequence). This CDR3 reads CASSSTGVPSAYEQYF.

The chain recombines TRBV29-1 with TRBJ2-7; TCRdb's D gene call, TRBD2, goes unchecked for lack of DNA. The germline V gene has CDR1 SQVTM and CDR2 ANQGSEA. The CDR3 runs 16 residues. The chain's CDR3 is CSVDGIGGIWSYEQYF.

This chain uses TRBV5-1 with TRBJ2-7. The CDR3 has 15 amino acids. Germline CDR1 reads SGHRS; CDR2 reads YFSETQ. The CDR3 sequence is CASSLGPENLYEQYF.

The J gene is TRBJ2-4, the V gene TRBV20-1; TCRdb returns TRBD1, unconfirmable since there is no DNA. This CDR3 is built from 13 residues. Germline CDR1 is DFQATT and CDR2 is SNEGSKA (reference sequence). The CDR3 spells CSAWDRTKNIQYF.

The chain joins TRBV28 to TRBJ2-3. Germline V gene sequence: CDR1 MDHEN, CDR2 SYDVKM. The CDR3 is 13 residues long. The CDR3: CASRLTGTDTQYF.

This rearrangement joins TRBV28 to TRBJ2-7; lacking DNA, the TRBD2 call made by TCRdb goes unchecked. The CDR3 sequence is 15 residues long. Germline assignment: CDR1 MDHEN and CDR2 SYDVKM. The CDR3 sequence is CASTPWADGPYEQYF. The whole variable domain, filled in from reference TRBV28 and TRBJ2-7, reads DVKVTQSSRYLVKRTGEKVFLECVQDMDHENMFWYRQDPGLGLRLIYFSYDVKMKEKGDIPEGYSVSREKKERFSLILESASTNQTSMYLCASTPWADGPYEQYFGPGTRLTVT.

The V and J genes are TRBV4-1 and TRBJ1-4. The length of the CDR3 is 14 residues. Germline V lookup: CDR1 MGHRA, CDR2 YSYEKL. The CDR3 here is CASSQFRRAEKLFF.

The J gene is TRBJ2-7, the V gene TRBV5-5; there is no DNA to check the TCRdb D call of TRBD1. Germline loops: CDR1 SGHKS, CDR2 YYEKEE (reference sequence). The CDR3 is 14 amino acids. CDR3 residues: CASSLETGWDEQYF. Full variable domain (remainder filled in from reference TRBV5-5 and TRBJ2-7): DAGVTQSPTHLIKTRGQQVTLRCSPISGHKSVSWYQQVLGQGPQFIFQYYEKEERGRGNFPDRFSARQFPNYSSELNVNALLLGDSALYLCASSLETGWDEQYFGPGTRLTVT.

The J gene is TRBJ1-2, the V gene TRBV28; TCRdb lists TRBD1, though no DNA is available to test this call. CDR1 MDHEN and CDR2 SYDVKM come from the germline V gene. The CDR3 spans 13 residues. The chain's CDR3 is CASSFNSGRGYTF.

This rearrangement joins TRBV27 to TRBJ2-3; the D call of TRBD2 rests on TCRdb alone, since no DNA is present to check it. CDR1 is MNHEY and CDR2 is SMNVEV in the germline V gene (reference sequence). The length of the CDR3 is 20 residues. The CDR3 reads CASSLSFLAGGRRDTDTQYF.

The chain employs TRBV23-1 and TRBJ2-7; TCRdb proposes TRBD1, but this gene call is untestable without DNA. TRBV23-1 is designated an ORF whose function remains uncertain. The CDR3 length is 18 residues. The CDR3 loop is CASSQGSQASTGYYEQYF.

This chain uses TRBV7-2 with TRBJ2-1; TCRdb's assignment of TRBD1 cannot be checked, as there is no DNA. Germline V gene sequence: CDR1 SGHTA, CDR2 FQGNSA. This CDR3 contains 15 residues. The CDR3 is CASSSSGGAYNEQFF.

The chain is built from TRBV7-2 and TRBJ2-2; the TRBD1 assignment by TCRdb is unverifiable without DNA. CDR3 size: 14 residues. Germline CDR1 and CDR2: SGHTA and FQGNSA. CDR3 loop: CASSTWDTPGELFF.

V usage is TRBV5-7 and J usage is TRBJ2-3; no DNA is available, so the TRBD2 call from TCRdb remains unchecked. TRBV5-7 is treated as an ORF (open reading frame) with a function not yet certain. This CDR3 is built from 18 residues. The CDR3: CASSLLGLAVRSTDTQYF.

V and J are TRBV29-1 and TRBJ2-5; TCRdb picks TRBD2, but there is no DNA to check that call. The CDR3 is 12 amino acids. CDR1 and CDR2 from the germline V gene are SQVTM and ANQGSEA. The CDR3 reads CSVGGLEETQYF.

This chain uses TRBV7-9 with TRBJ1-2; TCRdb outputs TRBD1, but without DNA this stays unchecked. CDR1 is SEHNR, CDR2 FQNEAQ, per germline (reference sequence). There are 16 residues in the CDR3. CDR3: CASSPGTGGALLGYTF.

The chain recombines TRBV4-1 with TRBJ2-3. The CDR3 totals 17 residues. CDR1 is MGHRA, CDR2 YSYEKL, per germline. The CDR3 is CASSQEPLQASTDTQYF.

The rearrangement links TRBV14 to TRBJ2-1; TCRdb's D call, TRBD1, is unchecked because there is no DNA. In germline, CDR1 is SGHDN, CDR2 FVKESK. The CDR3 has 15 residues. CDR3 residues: CASSQVPGTYNEQFF.

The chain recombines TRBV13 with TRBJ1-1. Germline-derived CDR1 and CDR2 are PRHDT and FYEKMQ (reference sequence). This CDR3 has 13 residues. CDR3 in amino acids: CASSLLAKTEAFF.

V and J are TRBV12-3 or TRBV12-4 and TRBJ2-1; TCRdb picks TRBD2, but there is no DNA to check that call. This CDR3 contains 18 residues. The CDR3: CASTISAGEKYRRNEQFF.